This passage covers 3 T cell receptor beta chains from one sample sequenced in a study of shared clonotypes between healthy human individuals. Sequenced by immunoSEQ multiplex PCR; TCRdb stores in-frame clones only, minus some. Of 950,000 to 1,100,000 clones listed, 78% are singletons. The specimen was memory CD4+ T cells from PBMCs. Documented subset: CD45RA-negative fraction. The receptors stem from a man younger than 30 in good health. Some clones in this sample may be carry-over from other donors' samples.

The CDR3 sequence: CASSYSYSTHEDTQYF. CDR3 nucleotide sequence: TGTGCCAGCAGTTACTCTTACAGTACGCATGAAGATACGCAGTATTTT. The J gene is TRBJ2-3, the V gene TRBV6-5, with no clear D. V was trimmed by 0 bases and J by 5 bases, leaving 15 bases between them. Germline V gene lookup returns CDR1 MNHEY and CDR2 SVGAGI. This CDR3 has 16 amino acids.

This clone was seen a few times. This chain uses TRBV29-1 with TRBJ2-1; TRBD2 matches 8 bases. Germline V gives CDR1 SQVTM, CDR2 ANQGSEA. The CDR3 is 14 residues long. V shed 4 bases, J shed 2 bases, and the junction held 4 bases outside the gene matches. The CDR3 protein is CSVVGREAYNEQFF. The CDR3 region has the DNA TGCAGCGTTGTTGGGCGGGAGGCCTACAATGAGCAGTTCTTC.

This clone appeared a few times. The chain joins TRBV28 to TRBJ1-2; D unresolved. This CDR3 spans 11 amino acids. CDR1 and CDR2 (germline): MDHEN, SYDVKM. V was clipped by 4 bases and J by 8 bases, with 8 bases between them. In DNA, the CDR3 is TGTGCCAGCAGTTCGGTGCTCGGCTACACCTTC. Its translation is CASSSVLGYTF.